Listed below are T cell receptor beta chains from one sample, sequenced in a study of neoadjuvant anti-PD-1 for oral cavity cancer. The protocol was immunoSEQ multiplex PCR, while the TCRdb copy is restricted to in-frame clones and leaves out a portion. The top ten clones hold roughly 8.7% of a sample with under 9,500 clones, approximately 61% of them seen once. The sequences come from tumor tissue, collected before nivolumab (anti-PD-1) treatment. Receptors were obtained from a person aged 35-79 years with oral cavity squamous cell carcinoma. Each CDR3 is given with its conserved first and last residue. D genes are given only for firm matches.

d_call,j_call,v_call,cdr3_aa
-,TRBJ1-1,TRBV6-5,CASSHPPTSSTEAFF